The clone carrying this T cell receptor (beta chain) was seen repeatedly, ten times or more. The study amplified TCR beta CDR3 regions using RNA transcripts. HTBI-primed RT-PCR formed the first round, and a multiplex PCR formed the second. MiXCR was run by TCRdb on the multiplex PCR reads, yielding one entry per CDR3 protein. The sample shows hundreds of thousands of distinct CDR3 sequences, 15% to 17% of them seen only once. The V end was cut by 4 bases, the J end by 4 bases, with 14 bases between. CDR3 size: 14 residues. This entry comes from a study of Graves' ophthalmopathy and Graves' hyperthyroidism.

The clonotype was recovered from a woman aged 18-29 years with stable Graves' hyperthyroidism. The J gene is TRBJ2-7, the V gene TRBV12-3 or TRBV12-4; D may correspond to TRBD1 or TRBD2 (7 bases each). Sequences were obtained from peripheral blood. The CDR3 nucleotides read TGTGCCAGCAGTTGGGAGGGGGCCCGATACGAGCAGTACTTC. It is translated as CASSWEGARYEQYF.